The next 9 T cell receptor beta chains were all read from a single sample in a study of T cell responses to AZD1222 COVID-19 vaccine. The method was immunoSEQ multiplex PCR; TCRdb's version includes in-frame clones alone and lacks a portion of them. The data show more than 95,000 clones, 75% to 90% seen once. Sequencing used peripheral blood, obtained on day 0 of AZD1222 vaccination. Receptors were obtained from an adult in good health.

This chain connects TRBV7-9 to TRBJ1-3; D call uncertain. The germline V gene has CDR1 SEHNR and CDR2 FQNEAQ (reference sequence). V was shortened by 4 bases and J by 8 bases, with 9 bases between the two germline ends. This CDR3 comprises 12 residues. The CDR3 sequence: CASSYERDTIYF. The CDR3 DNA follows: TGTGCCAGCAGCTATGAGAGAGACACCATATATTTT.

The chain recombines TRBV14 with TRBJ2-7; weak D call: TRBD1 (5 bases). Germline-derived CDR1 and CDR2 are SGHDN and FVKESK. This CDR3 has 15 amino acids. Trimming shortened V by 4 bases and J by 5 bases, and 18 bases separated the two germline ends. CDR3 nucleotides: TGTGCCAGCAGCCCCCCGGACACCTGGGTCCACGAGCAGTACTTC. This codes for CASSPPDTWVHEQYF.

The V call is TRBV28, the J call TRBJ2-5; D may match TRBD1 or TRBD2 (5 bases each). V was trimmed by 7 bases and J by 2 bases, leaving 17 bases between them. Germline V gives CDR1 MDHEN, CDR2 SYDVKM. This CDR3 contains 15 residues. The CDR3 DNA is TGTGCCAGCACCCCGACAAGAGGGGTACAAGAGACCCAGTACTTC. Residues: CASTPTRGVQETQYF.

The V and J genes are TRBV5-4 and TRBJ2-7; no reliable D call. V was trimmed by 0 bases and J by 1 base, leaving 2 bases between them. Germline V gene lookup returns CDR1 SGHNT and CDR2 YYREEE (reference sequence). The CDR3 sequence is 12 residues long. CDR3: CASSLVSYEQYF. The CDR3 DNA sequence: TGTGCCAGCAGCTTGGTTTCCTACGAGCAGTACTTC.

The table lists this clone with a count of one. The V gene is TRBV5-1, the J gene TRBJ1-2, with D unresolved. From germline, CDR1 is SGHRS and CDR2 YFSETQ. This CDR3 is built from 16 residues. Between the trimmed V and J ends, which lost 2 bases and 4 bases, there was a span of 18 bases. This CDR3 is CASSFFHPGVGYGYTF. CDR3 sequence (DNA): TGCGCCAGCAGCTTCTTTCACCCAGGTGTTGGCTATGGCTACACCTTC.

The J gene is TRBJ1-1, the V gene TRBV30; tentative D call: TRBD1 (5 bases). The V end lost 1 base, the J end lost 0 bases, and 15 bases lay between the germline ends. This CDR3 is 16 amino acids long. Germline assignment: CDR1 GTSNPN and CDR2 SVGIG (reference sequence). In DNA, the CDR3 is TGTGCCTGGAGTGAAACCTCGGGACGCATGAACACTGAAGCTTTCTTT. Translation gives CAWSETSGRMNTEAFF.

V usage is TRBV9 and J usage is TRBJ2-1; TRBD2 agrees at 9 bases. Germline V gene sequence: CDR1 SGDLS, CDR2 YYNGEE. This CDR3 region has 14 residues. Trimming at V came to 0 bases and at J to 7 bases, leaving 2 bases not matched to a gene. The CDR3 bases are TGTGCCAGCAGCGTAGGACTAGCGGATAATGAGCAGTTCTTC. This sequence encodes CASSVGLADNEQFF.

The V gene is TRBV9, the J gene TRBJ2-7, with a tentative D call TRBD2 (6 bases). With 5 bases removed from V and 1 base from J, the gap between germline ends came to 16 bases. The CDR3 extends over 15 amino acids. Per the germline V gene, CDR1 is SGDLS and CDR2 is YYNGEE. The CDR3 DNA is TGTGCCAGCAGTGCAGGGCTGGCGGGATCCTACGAGCAGTACTTC. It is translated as CASSAGLAGSYEQYF.

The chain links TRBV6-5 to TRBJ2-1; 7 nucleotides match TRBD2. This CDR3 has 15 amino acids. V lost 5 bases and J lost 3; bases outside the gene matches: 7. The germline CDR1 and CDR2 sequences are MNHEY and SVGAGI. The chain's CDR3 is CASSTGTMGYNEQFF. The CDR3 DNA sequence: TGTGCCAGCAGTACCGGGACTATGGGCTACAATGAGCAGTTCTTC.